The following is a TCR beta chain sequence with its context. These data are taken from a study of shared clonotypes between healthy human individuals. Sorted-subset replicate PCR reactions were performed with approximately 200 ng DNA, corresponding to some 32,000 T cell genomes. TCRdb's copy holds only in-frame clones and misses some; the assay was immunoSEQ multiplex PCR. Altogether about 1.1 million clones are present, 60% to 85% being singletons, with the ten largest covering roughly 0.9%. Germline V lookup: CDR1 LGHNA, CDR2 YSLEER. Trimming removed 4 bases from V and 4 bases from J; junction bases left unmatched: 22. This CDR3 region has 20 residues.

What was sequenced was memory CD4+ T cells from PBMCs. Regarding subset: CD45RA-negative fraction. The rearrangement links TRBV4-3 to TRBJ1-2; TRBD1 matches 9 bases. This clonotype was sampled from a man younger than 35 in good health. Some clones in this sample may be carry-over from other donors' samples. CDR3 sequence: CASSPQPIGDRDHPSYGYTF. As DNA, the CDR3 is TGCGCCAGCAGCCCCCAACCGATTGGGGACAGGGACCATCCTTCCTATGGCTACACCTTC.